What follows are 27 T cell receptor beta chains derived from one specimen sequenced in a study of blood T cell repertoires in COVID-19. Sequencing was performed with immunoSEQ multiplex PCR; in TCRdb, only in-frame clones are kept and a portion is missing. The sample comprises some 220,000 clones, 80% of which are singletons, and roughly 13% rests with the top ten. The sequenced sample was peripheral blood. The receptors derive from a human donor in a cohort sampled during active COVID-19.

As DNA, the CDR3 is TGTGCCAGCTCACCACTGAGGCGGAGCGGAGCCTACAATGAGCAGTTCTTC. Translation gives CASSPLRRSGAYNEQFF. The genes are TRBV18 and TRBJ2-1, with D possibly being TRBD2 (5 bases). Trimming left V 1 base short and J 2 bases short, with 15 bases between. In germline, CDR1 is KGHSH, CDR2 LQKENI. This CDR3 is 17 amino acids long.

The rearrangement links TRBV24-1 to TRBJ2-3, with D possibly matching TRBD1 (5 bases). This CDR3 contains 15 residues. V lost 4 bases to trimming and J lost 7 bases, with 17 bases between them. Germline CDR1 KGHDR, CDR2 SFDVKD. CDR3 DNA: TGTGCCACCAGTGAGACACAGGAAGATCTAAATACGCAGTATTTT. This encodes CATSETQEDLNTQYF.

Regarding this clone: Here the CDR3 omits its conserved ending phenylalanine or tryptophan, so a read error is the likely source. V is TRBV28 and J is TRBJ1-2, with D unclear. This CDR3 is 13 amino acids long. Germline CDR1 and CDR2: MDHEN and SYDVKM. The V and J ends lost 7 bases and 5 bases respectively, with 14 bases between them. The CDR3 DNA is TGTGCCAGCACTGAAAGGGAGGGTTATGGCTACACCCTC. This sequence encodes CASTEREGYGYTL.

The V gene is TRBV28, the J gene TRBJ2-3; 9 positions agree with TRBD1. V trimming: 4 bases; J trimming: 5 bases; junction bases outside the gene matches: 10. This CDR3 contains 16 residues. Germline CDR1 reads MDHEN; CDR2 reads SYDVKM. Here the CDR3 DNA reads TGTGCCAGCAGTTCTACAGGGGGCGCGGGGAGAGATACGCAGTATTTT. It codes for CASSSTGGAGRDTQYF.

The chain combines TRBV21-1 with TRBJ1-1. TRBV21-1 is an annotated pseudogene. The CDR3 has 14 amino acids. DNA for the CDR3: TGTGCCAGCAGCCCCTCCGACTCAAACACTGAAGCTTTCTTT. Translating gives CASSPSDSNTEAFF.

This clone was counted a few times. V is TRBV4-3 and J is TRBJ1-4, with 7 bases fitting TRBD1. Germline CDR1 LGHNA, CDR2 YSLEER. Germline trimming cut 4 bases from V and 8 bases from J; bases unmatched to any gene: 7. This CDR3 spans 14 amino acids. As DNA, the CDR3 is TGCGCCAGCAGCCTGAACAGGGGTCGGGAAAAACTGTTTTTT. Translating gives CASSLNRGREKLFF.

The J gene is TRBJ2-5, the V gene TRBV6-6; 8 bases are a match to TRBD2. From germline, CDR1 is MNHNY and CDR2 SVGAGI (reference sequence). V dropped 6 bases and J dropped 6; count of bases not matched to a gene: 12. The CDR3 has 15 residues. The CDR3 spells CASRPPSSGRQTQYF. CDR3 coding DNA: TGTGCCAGCAGACCCCCATCGAGCGGGAGACAGACCCAGTACTTC.

This clone was observed a single time. This sequence joins TRBV10-3 and TRBJ2-5; TRBD2 aligns across 11 bases. Germline lookup yields CDR1 ENHRY and CDR2 SYGVKD. V shed 4 bases, J shed 1 base, and the junction held 5 bases outside the gene matches. The CDR3 is 16 residues long. The CDR3 DNA is TGTGCCATCAGTGGGCTAGCGGGAGGCGCCCAAGAGACCCAGTACTTC. Translating it yields CAISGLAGGAQETQYF.

The gene calls are TRBV2 and TRBJ2-1; 7 bases agree with TRBD1. V lost 6 bases to trimming and J lost 12 bases; unmatched junction nucleotides: 8. The germline CDR1 and CDR2 sequences are SNHLY and FYNNEI. This CDR3 comprises 12 residues. CDR3 nucleotide sequence: TGTGCCAGCAGGCTACAGGGGTATCGGCAGTTCTTC. Translated, it gives CASRLQGYRQFF.

The chain links TRBV2 to TRBJ1-2; 9 bases line up with TRBD1. From germline, CDR1 is SNHLY and CDR2 FYNNEI. The junction had 5 bases not matched to a gene; V was cut back by 4 bases and J by 5 bases. The CDR3 spans 14 residues. The CDR3 DNA reads as TGTGCCAGCAGTGGGGACAGGGAGGGGTATGGCTACACCTTC. It encodes CASSGDREGYGYTF.

This clone was observed a few times. The chain joins TRBV2 to TRBJ1-5; the match to TRBD1 covers 10 bases. V shed 6 bases and J 8 bases; nucleotides not matched to a gene: 7. CDR1 is SNHLY, CDR2 FYNNEI, per germline. CDR3 length: 14 residues. The CDR3 is CASRLTGGVEPQHF. As DNA, the CDR3 is TGTGCCAGCAGGCTGACAGGGGGCGTGGAGCCCCAGCATTTT.

The CDR3 region has the DNA TGTGCCAGCTCCTGGAGAGGGACAGGGGGCAGAGATACGCAGTATTTT. This sequence encodes CASSWRGTGGRDTQYF. This chain connects TRBV27 to TRBJ2-3, with 12 bases identical to TRBD1. Germline values: CDR1 MNHEY, CDR2 SMNVEV (reference sequence). V lost 8 bases, J lost 5 bases, and 11 bases stayed unmatched. The CDR3 extends over 16 amino acids.

The chain is built from TRBV28 and TRBJ1-4, with 9 positions matching TRBD1. Germline V lookup: CDR1 MDHEN, CDR2 SYDVKM. CDR3 size: 15 residues. V lost 5 bases to trimming and J lost 9 bases; unmatched junction nucleotides: 10. Here the CDR3 DNA reads TGTGCCAGCAGTCCCCCACAGGGGGCGTTAAAAAAACTGTTTTTT. Protein: CASSPPQGALKKLFF.

The V call is TRBV18, the J call TRBJ2-4; maybe TRBD1 (5 bases). Trimming left V 1 base short and J 7 bases short, with 14 bases between. The CDR3 sequence is 15 residues long. Germline V gene sequence: CDR1 KGHSH, CDR2 LQKENI. The CDR3 protein is CASSPLVSRVNIQYF. DNA of the CDR3: TGTGCCAGCTCACCACTCGTATCCAGGGTTAACATTCAGTACTTC.

The chain couples TRBV2 to TRBJ2-7; 8 nucleotides match TRBD1. Trimming at V came to 7 bases and at J to 3 bases, leaving 8 bases not matched to a gene. The CDR3 extends over 14 amino acids. Germline loops: CDR1 SNHLY, CDR2 FYNNEI. For the CDR3, the DNA is TGTGCCAGCAAGACAGGGGAAAGAGGCTACGAGCAGTACTTC. This encodes CASKTGERGYEQYF. The full variable domain, completed using reference TRBV2 and TRBJ2-7, is EPEVTQTPSHQVTQMGQEVILRCVPISNHLYFYWYRQILGQKVEFLVSFYNNEISEKSEIFDDQFSVERPDGSNFTLKIRSTKLEDSAMYFCASKTGERGYEQYFGPGTRLTVT.

This chain joins TRBV19 and TRBJ2-7, with a possible D match to TRBD1 (5 bases). The germline gives CDR1 LNHDA, CDR2 SQIVND (reference sequence). The CDR3 is 15 amino acids. V was pared by 3 bases and J by 0 bases, with 12 bases between. The DNA of the CDR3 is TGTGCCAGTAGTATTGGGGCAGAATTCTCCTACGAGCAGTACTTC. It specifies CASSIGAEFSYEQYF.

This clone was seen repeatedly, ten times or more. The gene calls are TRBV6-1 and TRBJ1-2; TRBD1 is a possible D gene (6 bases). The CDR3 has 14 residues. Germline CDR1 reads MNHNS; CDR2 reads SASEGT. The germline V and J ends were trimmed by 1 base and 5 bases, with 11 bases remaining between them. The CDR3 sequence: CASSEGGGGYGYTF. DNA of the CDR3: TGTGCCAGCAGTGAAGGGGGGGGCGGGTATGGCTACACCTTC.

The chain is built from TRBV4-2 and TRBJ1-1; D gene unclear. The V end lost 0 bases, the J end lost 8 bases, and 10 bases lay between the germline ends. The CDR3 spans 13 residues. Germline assignment: CDR1 LGHNA and CDR2 YNFKEQ. CDR3: CASSQDLAGEAFF. The CDR3 nucleotides are TGTGCCAGCAGCCAAGATCTCGCGGGAGAAGCTTTCTTT.

The table lists this clone with a count of one. V gene TRBV19 combines with J gene TRBJ1-3; the match to TRBD1 covers 8 bases. The CDR3 contains 15 residues. Germline V gene lookup returns CDR1 LNHDA and CDR2 SQIVND (reference sequence). The junction had 7 bases not matched to a gene; V was cut back by 5 bases and J by 4 bases. CDR3 nucleotides: TGTGCCAGTAGTCCCCCCAGGGGGCTCGGAAACACCATATATTTT. It codes for CASSPPRGLGNTIYF.

This clone was seen only once. This chain links TRBV13 with TRBJ2-6; 11 nucleotides line up with TRBD1. Trimming removed 10 bases from V and 0 bases from J; junction bases left unmatched: 8. The CDR3 has 17 residues. Germline V gene data show CDR1 as PRHDT and CDR2 as FYEKMQ (reference sequence). The CDR3 protein is CATPTGQGGSGANVLTF. CDR3 DNA: TGTGCCACTCCAACGGGACAGGGGGGCTCTGGGGCCAACGTCCTGACTTTC.

This chain uses TRBV19 with TRBJ2-1; TRBD2 might be the D (5 bases). Germline CDR1 is LNHDA and CDR2 is SQIVND (reference sequence). V was cut by 5 bases and J by 6 bases, with 17 bases left in between. The CDR3 contains 15 residues. The CDR3 loop is CASSLSLEGPNEQFF. In DNA form, the CDR3 reads TGTGCCAGTAGTTTAAGTTTAGAGGGCCCCAATGAGCAGTTCTTC.

For the CDR3, the DNA is TGTGCCAGCAGTTCCCCCTCTAGTGCCAACACTGAAGCTTTCTTT. Translation: CASSSPSSANTEAFF. The chain links TRBV28 to TRBJ1-1; D remains unclear. The CDR3 loop spans 15 amino acids. CDR1 and CDR2 from the germline V gene are MDHEN and SYDVKM. V shed 4 bases and J shed 2 bases, with 14 bases lying between them.

The V and J genes are TRBV29-1 and TRBJ2-2; D ambiguous. The CDR3 is made up of 12 amino acids. The V gene lost 5 bases and the J gene lost 1 base, with 5 bases spanning the gap. The germline CDR1 and CDR2 sequences are SQVTM and ANQGSEA. CDR3 DNA: TGCAGCGTTCTCGGGAACACCGGGGAGCTGTTTTTT. It codes for CSVLGNTGELFF.

This chain uses TRBV30 with TRBJ2-1; 8 bases line up with TRBD2. Per germline, CDR1 GTSNPN and CDR2 SVGIG (reference sequence). The CDR3 runs to 14 residues. J gave up 8 bases and V 1 base, and 7 bases lay outside the gene matches. The CDR3 region is CAWSAGGEFHEQFF. The CDR3 nucleotides read TGTGCCTGGAGTGCCGGGGGGGAGTTTCATGAGCAGTTCTTC.

The CDR3 spells CASSLAGTGSYNEQFF. The DNA of the CDR3 is TGTGCCAGCAGCTTAGCTGGTACAGGGTCCTACAATGAGCAGTTCTTC. The V and J genes are TRBV7-2 and TRBJ2-1; D perhaps matches TRBD1 (6 bases). Looked up from germline, CDR1 is SGHTA and CDR2 is FQGNSA. V lost 0 bases and J lost 1, with 10 bases in between. CDR3 length: 16 amino acids.

V gene TRBV5-1 combines with J gene TRBJ1-1; no firm D call. The germline V gene encodes CDR1 SGHRS and CDR2 YFSETQ. This CDR3 spans 15 amino acids. Trimming shortened V by 0 bases and J by 3 bases, and 12 bases separated the two germline ends. The DNA for the CDR3 is TGCGCCAGCAGCTTGGCCGGGGAAAGTGACACTGAAGCTTTCTTT. Its protein is CASSLAGESDTEAFF.

The J gene is TRBJ2-1, the V gene TRBV19, with 8 bases identical to TRBD1. The V gene's germline CDR1 is LNHDA and CDR2 SQIVND (reference sequence). V lost 8 bases and J lost 10; bases outside the gene matches: 10. There are 13 residues in the CDR3. Written as DNA, the CDR3 is TGTGCCAGTGGCGGACAGGGTTCTAGGGAGCAGTTCTTC. This translates into CASGGQGSREQFF.